This TCR beta chain is from a study of tumor-infiltrating lymphocytes in primary liver carcinoma. Looking at the study overall: Tumors were stage T1-T3 N0M0, about 4 to 11 cm across. Study outcomes and limitations: Overlap in tumor-adjacent and tumor-blood pairs fell below that of tumor region pairs.

This clonotype was seen only a few times. Antigen specificity is unknown. The germline gene is not matched at one end of the junction; a read error may be the cause. Unsorted bulk tissue (about 20-30 mg) underwent RNA and DNA co-extraction. Five separate regions per tumor were sampled. Constant-region priming of around 500 ng total RNA yielded TCR beta cDNA. Sequencing libraries for TCR beta derived from three nested multiplex PCR rounds that used slightly modified ARM-PCR. The opening two PCR rounds, around 11 cycles each, paired TRBV1-TRBV30 forward primers with a C-beta reverse primer. One entry per CDR3 protein, called by TCRdb with MiXCR from the multiplex PCR reads. Of 22,000 or so distinct CDR3 sequences listed, around 82% were seen once; the top ten hold about a third. Germline values: CDR1 SEHNR, CDR2 FQNEAQ (reference sequence). The CDR3 extends over 16 amino acids.

This rearrangement joins TRBV7-9 to TRBJ1-3; 11 bases match TRBD1. The specimen was liver tumor tissue from sampling region 2. Subset defined: tumor region T2, inferior pole. This TCR was recovered from a woman in her 30s with primary liver carcinoma and hepatitis B virus infection. CDR3 sequence reads: CVSSSSDRGLRNTIYF. The DNA of the CDR3 is TGTGTCAGCAGCTCGTCGGACAGGGGGCTGAGGAACACCATATACTTT.